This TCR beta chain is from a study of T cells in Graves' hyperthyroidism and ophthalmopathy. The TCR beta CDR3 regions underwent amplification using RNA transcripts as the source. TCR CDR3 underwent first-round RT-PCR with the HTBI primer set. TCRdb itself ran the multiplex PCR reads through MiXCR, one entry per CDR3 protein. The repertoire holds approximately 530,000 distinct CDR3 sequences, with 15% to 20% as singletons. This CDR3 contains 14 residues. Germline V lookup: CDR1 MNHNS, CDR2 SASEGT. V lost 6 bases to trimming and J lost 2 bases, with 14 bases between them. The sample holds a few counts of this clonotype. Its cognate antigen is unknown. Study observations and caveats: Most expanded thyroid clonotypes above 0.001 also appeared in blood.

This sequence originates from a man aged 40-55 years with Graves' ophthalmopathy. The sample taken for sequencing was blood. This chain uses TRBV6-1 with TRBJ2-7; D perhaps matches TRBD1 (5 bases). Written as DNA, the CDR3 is TGTGCCAGCAGGGGTGGGCAGGGTACCTACGAGCAGTACTTC. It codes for CASRGGQGTYEQYF.